This T cell receptor beta chain was profiled in a study of cytomegalovirus exposure and HLA in healthy donors. Produced via immunoSEQ multiplex PCR; TCRdb's table is partial and in-frame only. This sample carries approximately 200,000 clones, 85% to 95% of them seen once, and the ten largest clones take roughly 1%. This CDR3 is 15 amino acids long. With 3 bases removed from V and 7 bases from J, the gap between germline ends came to 21 bases. Germline V gives CDR1 GTSNPN, CDR2 SVGIG (reference sequence). The sequence was collected from a young woman in good health and CMV-seronegative. The sequencing input was PBMCs. The chain combines TRBV30 with TRBJ1-2, with a tentative D call TRBD1 (6 bases). As DNA, the CDR3 is TGTGCCTGGAGAATGGGACAAGGCCCTGGGGGTGGCTACACCTTC. Translated: CAWRMGQGPGGGYTF.